Sequencing of this T cell receptor (beta chain) was carried out in a study of identical twins. Overall study findings and caveats: Rather than following the same donors, the conclusions depended on cross-sectional statistical analysis.

This clonotype was observed at least ten times. The antigen is unknown. Template switching added a universal primer binding site, and final cDNA carried unique molecular identifiers. TCRdb independently ran MiXCR on the 5' RACE reads; one entry per CDR3 protein. The repertoire consists of roughly 290,000 distinct CDR3 sequences, with roughly 8.6% occurring once and the leading ten covering roughly 2%. These data were likewise used in another study, on yellow fever vaccine responses in identical twins.

This TCR was recovered from a woman between 18 and 29 years old in good health. The sample taken for sequencing was memory (CD45RO+) T cells sorted from blood.

This CDR3 is CASRSYRMGQLNTGELFF. CDR3 sequence (DNA): TGTGCCAGCAGGAGCTACCGAATGGGCCAGCTGAACACCGGGGAGCTGTTTTTT. The chain links TRBV5-5 to TRBJ2-2; D uncertain. The CDR3 extends over 18 amino acids. The ends were cut back, 5 bases at V and 1 base at J, with 21 bases in the middle. Germline CDR1 is SGHKS and CDR2 is YYEKEE (reference sequence).